A single sample gave rise to the 5 T cell receptor beta chains below, sequenced in a study of control samples from healthy donors and cancer patients. The data were produced by immunoSEQ multiplex PCR, yet TCRdb's version contains in-frame clones alone and is incomplete. The specimen's table records fewer than 200,000 clones. Sequenced material: blood. These receptors were taken from a young woman in good health.

This chain links TRBV6-1 with TRBJ1-4, with TRBD1 matching over 9 bases. The J segment lost 7 bases and the V segment lost 0 bases, leaving 3 bases of the junction unmatched. CDR3 length: 15 amino acids. Germline V gene sequence: CDR1 MNHNS, CDR2 SASEGT. The CDR3 loop is CASSEAGTGTEKLFF. CDR3 coding DNA: TGTGCCAGCAGTGAAGCCGGGACAGGGACTGAAAAACTGTTTTTT.

As concerns this clone: At the DNA level, this CDR3 is encoded by other sequences in the same sample as well. The V gene is TRBV19, the J gene TRBJ1-2; unclear D gene. Germline V gives CDR1 LNHDA, CDR2 SQIVND (reference sequence). The CDR3 has 12 residues. V lost 4 bases, J lost 4 bases, and 7 bases lay in between. CDR3 sequence (DNA): TGTGCCAGTAGTAAAAGGATCTATGGCTACACCTTC. Translating it yields CASSKRIYGYTF. Full variable domain (outside the CDR3, taken from reference TRBV19 and TRBJ1-2): DGGITQSPKYLFRKEGQNVTLSCEQNLNHDAMYWYRQDPGQGLRLIYYSQIVNDFQKGDIAEGYSVSREKKESFPLTVTSAQKNPTAFYLCASSKRIYGYTFGSGTRLTVV.

This chain connects TRBV5-1 to TRBJ2-7; 8 positions match TRBD2. This CDR3 is built from 16 residues. From germline, CDR1 is SGHRS and CDR2 YFSETQ. J gave up 2 bases and V 1 base, and 8 bases lay outside the gene matches. As DNA, the CDR3 is TGCGCCAGCAGCTTGTGGCGGGGGGAAATAGCCTACGAGCAGTACTTC. Translation: CASSLWRGEIAYEQYF.

The gene calls are TRBV12-3 or TRBV12-4 and TRBJ1-1, with no clear D. V was shortened by 3 bases and J by 4 bases, with 9 bases between the two germline ends. This CDR3 has 13 amino acids. The CDR3 here is CASSFRQGTEAFF. CDR3 sequence (DNA): TGTGCCAGCAGTTTTAGACAAGGCACTGAAGCTTTCTTT.

This rearrangement joins TRBV28 to TRBJ2-7; tentatively, D is TRBD1 (6 bases). With 2 bases removed from V and 5 bases from J, the gap between germline ends came to 13 bases. CDR1 and CDR2 from the germline V gene are MDHEN and SYDVKM. CDR3 length: 14 amino acids. The CDR3 reads CASSLSRGSDEQYF. The CDR3 coding sequence is TGTGCCAGCAGTTTAAGCAGGGGTAGCGACGAGCAGTACTTC.